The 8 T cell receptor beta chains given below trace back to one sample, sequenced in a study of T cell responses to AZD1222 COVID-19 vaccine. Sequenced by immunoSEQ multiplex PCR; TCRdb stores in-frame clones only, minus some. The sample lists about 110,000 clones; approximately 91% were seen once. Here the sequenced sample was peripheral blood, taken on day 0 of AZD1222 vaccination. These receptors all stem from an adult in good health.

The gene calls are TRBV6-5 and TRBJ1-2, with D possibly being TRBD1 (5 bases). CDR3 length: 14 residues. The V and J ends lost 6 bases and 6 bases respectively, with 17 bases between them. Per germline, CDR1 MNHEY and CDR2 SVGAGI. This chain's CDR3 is CASRVMGGIHGYTF. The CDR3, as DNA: TGTGCCAGCAGAGTGATGGGGGGGATCCATGGCTACACCTTC.

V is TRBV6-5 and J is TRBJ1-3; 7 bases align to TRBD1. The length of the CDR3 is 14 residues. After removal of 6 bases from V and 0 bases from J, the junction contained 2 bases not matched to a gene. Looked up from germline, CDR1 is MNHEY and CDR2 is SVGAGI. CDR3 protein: CASRQGSSGNTIYF. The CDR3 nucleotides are TGTGCCAGCAGACAGGGGTCCTCTGGAAACACCATATATTTT.

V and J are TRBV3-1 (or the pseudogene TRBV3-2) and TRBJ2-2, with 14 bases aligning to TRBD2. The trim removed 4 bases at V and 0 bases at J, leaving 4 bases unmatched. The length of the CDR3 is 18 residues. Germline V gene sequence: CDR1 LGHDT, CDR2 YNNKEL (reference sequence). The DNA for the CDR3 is TGTGCCAGCAGCCGGACGACTAGCGGGGGGGCGAACACCGGGGAGCTGTTTTTT. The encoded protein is CASSRTTSGGANTGELFF.

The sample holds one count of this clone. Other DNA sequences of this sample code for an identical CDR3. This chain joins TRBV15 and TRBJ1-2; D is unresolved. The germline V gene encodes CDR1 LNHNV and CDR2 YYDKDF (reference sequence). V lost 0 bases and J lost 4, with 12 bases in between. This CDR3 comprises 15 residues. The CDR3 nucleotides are TGTGCCACCAGCAGAGATCCGGGCCTCTCCTATGGCTACACCTTC. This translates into CATSRDPGLSYGYTF.

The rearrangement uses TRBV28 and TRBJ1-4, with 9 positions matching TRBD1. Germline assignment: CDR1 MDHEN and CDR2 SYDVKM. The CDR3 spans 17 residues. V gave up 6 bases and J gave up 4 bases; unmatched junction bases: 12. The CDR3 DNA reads TGTGCCAGCAGCGAACTTTATGGGACAGGGAATAATGAAAAACTGTTTTTT. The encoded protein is CASSELYGTGNNEKLFF.

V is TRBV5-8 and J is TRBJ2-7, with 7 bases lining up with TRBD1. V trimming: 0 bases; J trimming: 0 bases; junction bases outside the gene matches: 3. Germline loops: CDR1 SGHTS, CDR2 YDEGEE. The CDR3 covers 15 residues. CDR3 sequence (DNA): TGTGCCAGCAGCTTGGGTTCAGGGGGCTCCTACGAGCAGTACTTC. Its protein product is CASSLGSGGSYEQYF.

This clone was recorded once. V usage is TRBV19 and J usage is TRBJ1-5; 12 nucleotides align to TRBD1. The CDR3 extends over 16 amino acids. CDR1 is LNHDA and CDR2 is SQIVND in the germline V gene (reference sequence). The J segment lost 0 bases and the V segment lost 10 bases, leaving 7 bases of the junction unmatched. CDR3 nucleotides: TGTGCCACGTCCGGGACAGGGGGCCCTAGCAATCAGCCCCAGCATTTT. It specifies CATSGTGGPSNQPQHF. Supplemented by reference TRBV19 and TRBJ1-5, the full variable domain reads DGGITQSPKYLFRKEGQNVTLSCEQNLNHDAMYWYRQDPGQGLRLIYYSQIVNDFQKGDIAEGYSVSREKKESFPLTVTSAQKNPTAFYLCATSGTGGPSNQPQHFGDGTRLSIL.

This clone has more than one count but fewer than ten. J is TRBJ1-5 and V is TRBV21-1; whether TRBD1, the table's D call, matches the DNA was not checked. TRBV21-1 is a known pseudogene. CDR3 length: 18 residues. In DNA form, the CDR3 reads TGTGCCAGCAGCCCCGATCGCAGGGGGTGCCAAGGGGATCAGCCCCAGCATTTT. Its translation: CASSPDRRGCQGDQPQHF.